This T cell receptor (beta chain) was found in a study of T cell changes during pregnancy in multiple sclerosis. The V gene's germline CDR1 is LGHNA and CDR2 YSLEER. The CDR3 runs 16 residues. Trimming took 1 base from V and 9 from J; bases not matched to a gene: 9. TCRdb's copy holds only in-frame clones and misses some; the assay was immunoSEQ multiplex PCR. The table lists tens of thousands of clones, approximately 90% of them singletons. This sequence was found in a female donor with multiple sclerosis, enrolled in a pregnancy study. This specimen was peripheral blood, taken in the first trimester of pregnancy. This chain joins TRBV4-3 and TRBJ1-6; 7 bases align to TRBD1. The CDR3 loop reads CASSQASRDSTSPLHF. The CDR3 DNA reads TGCGCCAGCAGCCAAGCCTCTCGGGACAGCACTTCACCCCTCCACTTT.